The 10 T cell receptor beta chains listed next were all sequenced from one sample in a study of beta chain features in type 1 diabetes. Investigators reverse transcribed all isolated RNA, so they sequenced expressed TCRB transcripts. Sequenced by immunoSEQ multiplex PCR; TCRdb stores in-frame clones only, minus some. The table records around 400,000 clones, more than 13% of them present only once. The sample taken for sequencing was naive CD4+ T cells from blood. The receptors originated from a woman aged 18-29 years in good health.

This clone was found a few times. This chain links TRBV9 with TRBJ1-1; D might be TRBD1 (6 bases). CDR1 is SGDLS, CDR2 YYNGEE, per germline. Trimming stripped 3 bases from V and 1 base from J, with 10 bases between. This CDR3 contains 14 residues. In nucleotides, the CDR3 is TGTGCCAGCAGCGCCTGGACAGAGAACACTGAAGCTTTCTTT. This encodes CASSAWTENTEAFF.

The chain is built from TRBV4-3 and TRBJ2-1; D possibly corresponds to TRBD2 (6 bases). This CDR3 has 17 residues. The ends were cut back, 4 bases at V and 2 bases at J, with 18 bases in the middle. Germline assignment: CDR1 LGHNA and CDR2 YSLEER. The CDR3 reads CASSRWLARDTYNEQFF. CDR3 nucleotides: TGCGCCAGCAGCCGCTGGCTAGCGAGAGATACCTACAATGAGCAGTTCTTC.

This clone was found a few times. The chain links TRBV2 to TRBJ1-2; a weak D match, TRBD1 (5 bases). Per germline, CDR1 SNHLY and CDR2 FYNNEI. V lost 3 bases and J 13 bases, leaving 15 bases between the germline ends. This CDR3 is 12 amino acids long. The CDR3 here is CASSDRAFACTF. The CDR3 DNA is TGTGCCAGCAGTGACAGGGCGTTCGCATGCACCTTC.

The V gene is TRBV6-5, the J gene TRBJ1-2; D possibly corresponds to TRBD1 (5 bases). Germline V gives CDR1 MNHEY, CDR2 SVGAGI. The CDR3 runs to 15 residues. V was pared by 1 base and J by 4 bases, with 13 bases between. CDR3 sequence: CASSYFRDSPYGYTF. Written as DNA, the CDR3 is TGTGCCAGCAGTTACTTCCGGGACTCCCCCTATGGCTACACCTTC.

The chain recombines TRBV5-4 with TRBJ2-7, with D possibly TRBD1 on 6 matching bases. Looked up from germline, CDR1 is SGHNT and CDR2 is YYREEE (reference sequence). The CDR3 consists of 14 residues. Trimming stripped 0 bases from V and 2 bases from J, with 9 bases between. The CDR3 region is CASSLGTGPYEQYF. The DNA of the CDR3 is TGTGCCAGCAGCTTGGGAACAGGGCCCTACGAGCAGTACTTC.

In its sample, this clone was seen a few times. This sequence joins TRBV5-1 and TRBJ1-5; maybe TRBD1 (6 bases). Germline CDR1 reads SGHRS; CDR2 reads YFSETQ. V was cut by 4 bases and J by 5 bases, with 16 bases left in between. This CDR3 is built from 15 residues. CDR3: CASSLTGPGDQPQHF. Here the CDR3 DNA reads TGCGCCAGCAGCCTCACAGGGCCCGGTGATCAGCCCCAGCATTTT.

This clone came up a few times. The rearrangement joins TRBV4-3 to TRBJ2-1, with D possibly matching TRBD2 (5 bases). V was clipped by 1 base and J by 2 bases, with 12 bases between them. The CDR3 sequence is 16 residues long. Germline V CDR1 and CDR2: LGHNA, YSLEER. The CDR3 region has the DNA TGCGCCAGCAGCCAAGCGTGGTTCGGGACCTACAATGAGCAGTTCTTC. This encodes CASSQAWFGTYNEQFF.

CDR3 protein: CASSLPRSPYNEQFF. As DNA, the CDR3 is TGTGCCAGCAGTTTACCGCGGTCCCCGTACAATGAGCAGTTCTTC. The V call is TRBV28, the J call TRBJ2-1; no clear D. Germline CDR1 reads MDHEN; CDR2 reads SYDVKM. This CDR3 has 15 residues. Trimming shortened V by 2 bases and J by 4 bases, and 12 bases separated the two germline ends.

This chain links TRBV11-3 with TRBJ2-1; TRBD2 might be the D (7 bases). The CDR3 extends over 14 amino acids. From germline, CDR1 is SGHNT and CDR2 YENEEA. V was trimmed by 4 bases and J by 8 bases, leaving 15 bases between them. CDR3 amino acids: CASSSQGGGDEQFF. The CDR3 coding sequence is TGTGCCAGCAGCTCCCAGGGAGGGGGAGATGAGCAGTTCTTC.

The chain combines TRBV6-7 with TRBJ1-2, with D maybe TRBD1 (5 bases). TRBV6-7 is noted as an ORF with a role that remains uncertain. V was trimmed by 0 bases and J by 12 bases, leaving 8 bases between them. The CDR3 runs to 11 residues. The CDR3 loop reads CASSYSKGHTF. The CDR3 nucleotides are TGTGCCAGCAGTTACTCGAAGGGGCACACCTTC.